Described below is a single T cell receptor (beta chain) sequence and its context. The antigen is undetermined. These data are taken from a study of T cells in Graves' hyperthyroidism and ophthalmopathy. At the level of the study: Pretreatment peripheral blood was obtained at initial diagnosis.

The CDR3 is 16 residues long. Germline values: CDR1 MGHRA, CDR2 YSYEKL. V gave up 0 bases and J gave up 4 bases, with 13 bases separating them. Patients affected by ophthalmopathy presented a Clinical Activity Score of at least 3, a NOSPECS grade of at least 4, and disease duration below 3 months. Fresh peripheral blood, about 10 ml of it, supplied the PBMCs. RNA transcripts were the template for amplifying TCR beta CDR3 regions. TCR CDR3 underwent first-round RT-PCR with the HTBI primer set. TCRdb re-called the multiplex PCR reads with MiXCR, one entry per CDR3 protein. The sample has 450,000 to 600,000 distinct CDR3 sequences, approximately 20% seen once; the top ten hold roughly 50%. Whole-study findings and limits: From stable hyperthyroidism, ophthalmopathy was set apart by a 13 V-J model.

The sequenced sample was blood. This clonotype was sampled from a man aged 35 to 55 with Graves' ophthalmopathy. This chain joins TRBV4-1 and TRBJ2-1, with D tentatively TRBD2 (6 bases). The DNA of the CDR3 is TGCGCCAGCAGCCAAGATGGGATAGCGGTATACAATGAGCAGTTCTTC. It yields the protein CASSQDGIAVYNEQFF.